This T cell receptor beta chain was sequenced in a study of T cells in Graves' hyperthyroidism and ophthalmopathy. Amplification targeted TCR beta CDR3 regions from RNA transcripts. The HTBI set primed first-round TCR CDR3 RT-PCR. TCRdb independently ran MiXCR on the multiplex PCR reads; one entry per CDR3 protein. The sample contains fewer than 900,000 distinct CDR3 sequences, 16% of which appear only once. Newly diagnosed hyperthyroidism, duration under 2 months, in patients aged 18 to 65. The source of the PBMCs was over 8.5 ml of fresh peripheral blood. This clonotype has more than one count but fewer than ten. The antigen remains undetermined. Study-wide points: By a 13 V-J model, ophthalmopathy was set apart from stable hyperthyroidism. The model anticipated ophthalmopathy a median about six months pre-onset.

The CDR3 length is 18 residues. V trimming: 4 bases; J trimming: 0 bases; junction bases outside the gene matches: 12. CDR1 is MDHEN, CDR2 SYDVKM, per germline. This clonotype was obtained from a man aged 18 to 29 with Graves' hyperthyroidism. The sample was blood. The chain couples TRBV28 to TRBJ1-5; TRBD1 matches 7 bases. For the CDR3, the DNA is TGTGCCAGCAGTTCTAACCGGGACAGAGTTAATAGCAATCAGCCCCAGCATTTT. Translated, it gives CASSSNRDRVNSNQPQHF.